This T cell receptor (beta chain) was observed in a study of human T cells and chemical hapten exposure. This CDR3 contains 13 residues. Trimming stripped 0 bases from V and 6 bases from J, with 11 bases between. The germline CDR1 and CDR2 sequences are GTSNPN and SVGIG (reference sequence). Each CDR3 protein gets one entry after TCRdb re-called the RACE reads with MiXCR. The table lists about 41,000 distinct CDR3 sequences, 3.5% to 4% of them singletons, with 26% in the top ten. Noted time point: patch test 1, 2 weeks after DPC sensitization. Treatment of the sample: therapeutic diphenylcyclopropenone sensitization with weekly scalp DPC. Total RNA was isolated from unfractionated whole blood. Many counts were recorded for this clonotype.

The rearrangement uses TRBV30 and TRBJ1-2; D unclear. This TCR was sampled from a man aged 50-59 years with alopecia areata. Some clones in this sample may be carry-over from other donors' samples. The sequencing used whole blood, collected in connection with sensitization to the hapten diphenylcyclopropenone (DPC). CDR3 amino acids: CAWSVKGADGYTF. DNA of the CDR3: TGTGCCTGGAGTGTAAAGGGTGCGGATGGCTACACCTTC. Full variable domain (missing parts from reference TRBV30 and TRBJ1-2): SQTIHQWPATLVQPVGSPLSLECTVEGTSNPNLYWYRQAAGRGLQLLFYSVGIGQISSEVPQNLSASRPQDRQFILSSKKLLLSDSGFYLCAWSVKGADGYTFGSGTRLTVV.